These 14 T cell receptor beta chains came from one sample sequenced in a study of shared T cell receptors in the human thymus. Produced via immunoSEQ multiplex PCR; TCRdb's table is partial and in-frame only. The sample lists hundreds of thousands of clones, 88% occurring once. The same sample was also studied in work on human thymus T cells.

Sequences were obtained from thymocytes. All receptors come from a boy younger than two with a congenital heart defect.

This chain joins TRBV30 and TRBJ1-5, with TRBD1 identical over 8 bases. This CDR3 spans 16 amino acids. The ends lost 0 bases at V and 0 bases at J; junction bases unmatched: 4. Germline V CDR1 and CDR2: GTSNPN, SVGIG (reference sequence). This CDR3 reads CAWSVRGQASNQPQHF. The CDR3 nucleotides read TGTGCCTGGAGTGTACGGGGACAGGCTAGCAATCAGCCCCAGCATTTT. The full variable domain, its missing parts supplied by reference TRBV30 and TRBJ1-5, is SQTIHQWPATLVQPVGSPLSLECTVEGTSNPNLYWYRQAAGRGLQLLFYSVGIGQISSEVPQNLSASRPQDRQFILSSKKLLLSDSGFYLCAWSVRGQASNQPQHFGDGTRLSIL.

J is TRBJ2-1 and V is TRBV27, with 8 bases matching TRBD1. From germline, CDR1 is MNHEY and CDR2 SMNVEV (reference sequence). J lost 1 base, V lost 1 base, and 12 bases had no gene match. The CDR3 has 19 amino acids. The CDR3 region has the DNA TGTGCCAGCAGTTTATATGTCGTGAGGAGGACAGGGTCCTACAATGAGCAGTTCTTC. Protein sequence: CASSLYVVRRTGSYNEQFF.

The rearrangement joins TRBV20-1 to TRBJ2-1, with D hard to call. The CDR3 length is 10 residues. Germline V gene data show CDR1 as DFQATT and CDR2 as SNEGSKA (reference sequence). Trimming left V 5 bases short and J 10 bases short, with 9 bases between. The CDR3 sequence is CSAVLGEQFF. For the CDR3, the DNA is TGCAGTGCTGTCCTCGGGGAGCAGTTCTTC.

The V gene is TRBV7-9, the J gene TRBJ2-4, with 10 bases fitting TRBD2. The CDR3 runs to 16 residues. The V segment lost 5 bases and the J segment 0 bases; nucleotides outside the gene matches: 4. CDR1 and CDR2 from the germline V gene are SEHNR and FQNEAQ (reference sequence). CDR3 loop: CASSHSGRRAKNIQYF. In DNA, the CDR3 is TGTGCCAGCAGCCATAGCGGGAGGAGAGCCAAAAACATTCAGTACTTC.

The chain uses TRBV7-8 and TRBJ2-2; D is possibly TRBD2 (5 bases). This CDR3 has 14 amino acids. Germline V gene data show CDR1 as SGHVS and CDR2 as FQNEAQ. V gave up 10 bases and J gave up 0 bases, with 12 bases separating them. The CDR3, as DNA: TGTGCCACCTCCCCGGGATCGAACACCGGGGAGCTGTTTTTT. Residues: CATSPGSNTGELFF.

CDR3 in amino acids: CASSAPGQGTREQFF. Here the CDR3 DNA reads TGTGCCAGCAGCGCCCCGGGACAGGGGACGCGGGAGCAGTTCTTC. The rearrangement links TRBV7-8 to TRBJ2-1, with 10 bases identical to TRBD1. This CDR3 region has 15 residues. The junction had 11 bases not matched to a gene; V was cut back by 5 bases and J by 10 bases. Germline V CDR1 and CDR2: SGHVS, FQNEAQ.

This clone was picked up a small number of times. The rearrangement links TRBV6-5 to TRBJ2-5, with 12 bases that match TRBD2. The V gene's germline CDR1 is MNHEY and CDR2 SVGAGI. The CDR3 contains 15 residues. The V segment lost 2 bases and the J segment 4 bases; nucleotides outside the gene matches: 2. The DNA for the CDR3 is TGTGCCAGCAGTTACCAGACTAGCGGGAGAGAGACCCAGTACTTC. This codes for CASSYQTSGRETQYF.

This chain joins TRBV5-6 and TRBJ1-5, with D possibly TRBD1 on 5 matching bases. V was clipped by 4 bases and J by 7 bases, with 15 bases between them. This CDR3 contains 14 residues. Germline loops: CDR1 SGHDT, CDR2 YYEEEE. CDR3 amino acids: CASSLGGERQPQHF. CDR3 sequence (DNA): TGTGCCAGCAGCCTAGGAGGGGAGCGGCAGCCCCAGCATTTT.

This sequence joins TRBV7-8 and TRBJ2-3; 10 bases match TRBD2. Germline CDR1 SGHVS, CDR2 FQNEAQ. The CDR3 is made up of 15 amino acids. Trimming removed 6 bases from V and 1 base from J; junction bases left unmatched: 4. CDR3 loop: CASRTGTSGTDTQYF. CDR3 nucleotides: TGTGCCAGCAGAACCGGGACTAGCGGCACAGATACGCAGTATTTT.

Written as DNA, the CDR3 is TGCGCCAGCAGCATAGGACAGGGCCCCTACGAGCAGTACTTC. The encoded protein is CASSIGQGPYEQYF. V gene TRBV5-1 combines with J gene TRBJ2-7, with TRBD1 identical over 8 bases. Unmatched junction bases numbered 5, after V lost 4 bases and J lost 2 bases. This CDR3 spans 14 amino acids. Germline CDR1 is SGHRS and CDR2 is YFSETQ.

The genes are TRBV6-1 and TRBJ1-3, with 11 nucleotides matching TRBD1. The J segment lost 0 bases and the V segment lost 4 bases, leaving 2 bases of the junction unmatched. The CDR3 loop spans 16 amino acids. Germline assignment: CDR1 MNHNS and CDR2 SASEGT. In DNA form, the CDR3 reads TGTGCCAGCAGTGGGACAGGGGGCCTCTCTGGAAACACCATATATTTT. Amino acids: CASSGTGGLSGNTIYF.

This sequence joins TRBV19 and TRBJ2-7; possibly TRBD1 for D (5 bases). The V end lost 7 bases, the J end lost 2 bases, and 15 bases lay between the germline ends. This CDR3 comprises 14 residues. Germline loops: CDR1 LNHDA, CDR2 SQIVND (reference sequence). The CDR3 DNA reads as TGTGCCAGTAAGCCCATAGGGGATACCTACGAGCAGTACTTC. Protein: CASKPIGDTYEQYF.

The chain has TRBV19 and TRBJ2-2; 9 bases match TRBD1. Germline CDR1 reads LNHDA; CDR2 reads SQIVND (reference sequence). The CDR3 consists of 17 residues. The junction had 9 bases not matched to a gene; V was cut back by 3 bases and J by 4 bases. CDR3 DNA sequence: TGTGCCAGTAGTATGGTCGGGGGACAGGGAGGCACCGGGGAGCTGTTTTTT. Translated: CASSMVGGQGGTGELFF. Variable domain in full (rest from reference TRBV19 and TRBJ2-2): DGGITQSPKYLFRKEGQNVTLSCEQNLNHDAMYWYRQDPGQGLRLIYYSQIVNDFQKGDIAEGYSVSREKKESFPLTVTSAQKNPTAFYLCASSMVGGQGGTGELFFGEGSRLTVL.

The chain employs TRBV2 and TRBJ2-1; 8 bases agree with TRBD1. From germline, CDR1 is SNHLY and CDR2 FYNNEI. V was pared by 7 bases and J by 2 bases, with 7 bases of the junction left unmatched. The CDR3 totals 15 residues. CDR3 in amino acids: CASNRGTGPYNEQFF. The CDR3 coding sequence is TGTGCCAGCAATCGGGGGACAGGCCCCTACAATGAGCAGTTCTTC.